The 8 T cell receptor beta chains given below trace back to one sample, sequenced in a study of blood T cell repertoires in COVID-19 (dated by TCRdb to 2019 to 2021). Library construction relied on the immunoSEQ multiplex PCR assay. As stored in TCRdb, this immuneACCESS dataset retains in-frame rearrangements with V and J assigned. A fraction of the clones does not appear; measured against another copy, unresolved V genes explain less than half of the discrepancy, and the remainder lacks a known reason. The sample has about 95,000 clones on record, about nine tenths of them singletons. The top ten clones comprise 3% to 4% of the sample. The source material was peripheral blood. The source of these receptors is a woman in her 70s with acute or convalescent COVID-19.

This chain connects TRBV19 to TRBJ2-2; perhaps TRBD1 as D (6 bases). V lost 3 bases and J 0 bases, leaving 8 bases between the germline ends. Germline CDR1 and CDR2: LNHDA and SQIVND (reference sequence). CDR3 length: 15 residues. The chain's CDR3 is CASSIRGANTGELFF. CDR3 DNA sequence: TGTGCCAGTAGTATCAGGGGTGCGAACACCGGGGAGCTGTTTTTT.

V is TRBV6-5 and J is TRBJ2-1, with 7 bases aligning to TRBD1. The germline V gene encodes CDR1 MNHEY and CDR2 SVGAGI. The CDR3 consists of 15 residues. Trimming removed 8 bases from V and 6 bases from J; junction bases left unmatched: 13. The CDR3 bases are TGTGCCAGCGTACGACGGACAGGAAGGGGCAATGAGCAGTTCTTC. It codes for CASVRRTGRGNEQFF.

Of note for this clone: This CDR3 is also generated by other DNA sequences in the sample. The chain couples TRBV4-1 to TRBJ1-2; D call uncertain. CDR3 size: 14 residues. Trimming removed 0 bases from V and 5 bases from J, with 10 bases in between. Germline V lookup: CDR1 MGHRA, CDR2 YSYEKL. As DNA, the CDR3 is TGCGCCAGCAGCCAAGAGACGGGAAGGTATGGCTACACCTTC. As protein: CASSQETGRYGYTF.

This clone was detected only once. The J gene is TRBJ2-2, the V gene TRBV2, with 7 bases matching TRBD2. CDR1 is SNHLY and CDR2 is FYNNEI in the germline V gene. V shed 11 bases and J 5 bases; nucleotides not matched to a gene: 8. The CDR3 loop spans 13 amino acids. The CDR3 region has the DNA TGTGCCGTCGGGGGGAGACGAACCGGGGAGCTGTTTTTT. Amino acids: CAVGGRRTGELFF.

This rearrangement joins TRBV28 to TRBJ1-2; D is unresolved. Trimming removed 5 bases from V and 1 base from J, with 8 bases in between. Germline values: CDR1 MDHEN, CDR2 SYDVKM. The CDR3 has 13 residues. Here the CDR3 reads CASSATGNYGYTF. In nucleotides, the CDR3 is TGTGCCAGCAGTGCGACGGGTAACTATGGCTACACCTTC.

This CDR3 reads CASSFNRDTEAFF. The CDR3 nucleotides are TGTGCCAGCAGCTTTAACAGGGACACTGAAGCTTTCTTT. V is TRBV5-4 and J is TRBJ1-1; perhaps TRBD1 as D (6 bases). CDR3 length: 13 amino acids. Germline V CDR1 and CDR2: SGHNT, YYREEE (reference sequence). Deletions cut 2 bases from V and 3 bases from J, with 8 bases between.

The V call is TRBV12-3 or TRBV12-4, the J call TRBJ1-6; D is undetermined. This CDR3 has 13 amino acids. Deletions cut 0 bases from V and 10 bases from J, with 7 bases between. The CDR3 nucleotides are TGTGCCAGCAGTTTAGCGCCGGGATCACCCCTCCACTTT. It encodes CASSLAPGSPLHF.

Only one count was recorded for this clone. CDR3 loop: CAREERDSYNEQFF. The CDR3 DNA is TGTGCCAGAGAAGAGCGAGACTCCTACAATGAGCAGTTCTTC. J is TRBJ2-1 and V is TRBV30; D is undetermined. CDR3 length: 14 amino acids. CDR1 is GTSNPN, CDR2 SVGIG, per germline (reference sequence). Trimming removed 8 bases at V and 0 bases at J, with 14 bases between.